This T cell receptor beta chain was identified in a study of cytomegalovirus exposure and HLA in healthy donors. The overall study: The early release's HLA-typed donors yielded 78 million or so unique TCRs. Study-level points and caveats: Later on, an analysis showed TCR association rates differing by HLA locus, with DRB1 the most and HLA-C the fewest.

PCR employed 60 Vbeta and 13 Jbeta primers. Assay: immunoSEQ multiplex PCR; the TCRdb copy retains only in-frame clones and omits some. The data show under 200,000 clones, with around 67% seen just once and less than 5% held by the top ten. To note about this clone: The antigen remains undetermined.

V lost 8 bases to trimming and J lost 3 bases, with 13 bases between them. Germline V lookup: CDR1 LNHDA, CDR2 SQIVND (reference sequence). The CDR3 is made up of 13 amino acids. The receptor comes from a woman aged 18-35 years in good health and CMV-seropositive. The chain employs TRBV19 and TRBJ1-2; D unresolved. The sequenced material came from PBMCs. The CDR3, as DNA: TGTGCCAGTGACACACAAGGATACTATGGCTACACCTTC. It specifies CASDTQGYYGYTF.